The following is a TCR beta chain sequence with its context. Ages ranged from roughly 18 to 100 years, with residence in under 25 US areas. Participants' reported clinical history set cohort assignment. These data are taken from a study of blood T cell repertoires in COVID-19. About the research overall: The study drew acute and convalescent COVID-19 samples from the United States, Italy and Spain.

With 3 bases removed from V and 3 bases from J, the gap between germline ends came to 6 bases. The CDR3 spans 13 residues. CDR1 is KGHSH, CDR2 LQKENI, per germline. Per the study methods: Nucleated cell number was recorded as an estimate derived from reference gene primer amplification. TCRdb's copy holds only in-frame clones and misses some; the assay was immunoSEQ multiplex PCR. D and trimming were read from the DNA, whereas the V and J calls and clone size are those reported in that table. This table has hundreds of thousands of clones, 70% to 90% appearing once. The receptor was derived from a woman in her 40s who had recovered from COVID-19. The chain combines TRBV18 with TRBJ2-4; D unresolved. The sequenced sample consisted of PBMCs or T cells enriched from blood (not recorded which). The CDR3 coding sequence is TGTGCCAGCTCACCTCCTTACAAAAACATTCAGTACTTC. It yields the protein CASSPPYKNIQYF.